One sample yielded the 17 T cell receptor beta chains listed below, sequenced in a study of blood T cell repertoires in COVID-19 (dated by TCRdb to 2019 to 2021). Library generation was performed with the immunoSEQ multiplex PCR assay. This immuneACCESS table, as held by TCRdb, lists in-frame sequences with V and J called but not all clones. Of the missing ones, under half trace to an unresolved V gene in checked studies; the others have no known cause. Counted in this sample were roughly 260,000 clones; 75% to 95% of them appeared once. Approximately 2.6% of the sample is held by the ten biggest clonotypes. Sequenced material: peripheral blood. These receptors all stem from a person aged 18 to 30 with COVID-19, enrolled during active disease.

The CDR3: CASSPPGQATDTQYF. The CDR3 DNA sequence: TGTGCCAGCAGCCCGCCGGGACAGGCGACAGATACGCAGTATTTT. The chain is built from TRBV5-4 and TRBJ2-3, with TRBD1 matching 8 bases. Germline V gene lookup returns CDR1 SGHNT and CDR2 YYREEE (reference sequence). Trimming removed 4 bases from V and 3 bases from J; junction bases left unmatched: 7. The CDR3 runs 15 residues.

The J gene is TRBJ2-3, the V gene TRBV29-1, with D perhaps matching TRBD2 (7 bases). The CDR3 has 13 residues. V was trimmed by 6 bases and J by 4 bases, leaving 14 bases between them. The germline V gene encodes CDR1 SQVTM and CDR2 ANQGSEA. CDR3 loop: CSVPVGGADTQYF. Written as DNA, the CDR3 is TGCAGCGTCCCAGTAGGGGGGGCAGATACGCAGTATTTT.

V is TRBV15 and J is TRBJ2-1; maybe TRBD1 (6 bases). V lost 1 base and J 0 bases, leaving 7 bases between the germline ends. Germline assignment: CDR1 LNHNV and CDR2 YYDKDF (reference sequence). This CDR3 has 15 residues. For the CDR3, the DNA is TGTGCCACCAGCAGAGGCAGGGGCTCCTACAATGAGCAGTTCTTC. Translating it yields CATSRGRGSYNEQFF.

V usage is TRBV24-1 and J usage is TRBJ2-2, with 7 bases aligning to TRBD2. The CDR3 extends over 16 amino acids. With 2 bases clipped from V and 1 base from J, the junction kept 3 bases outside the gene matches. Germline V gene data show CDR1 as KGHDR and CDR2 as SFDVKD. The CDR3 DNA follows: TGTGCCACCAGTGATTCTAGGGAGGGGAACACCGGGGAGCTGTTTTTT. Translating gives CATSDSREGNTGELFF.

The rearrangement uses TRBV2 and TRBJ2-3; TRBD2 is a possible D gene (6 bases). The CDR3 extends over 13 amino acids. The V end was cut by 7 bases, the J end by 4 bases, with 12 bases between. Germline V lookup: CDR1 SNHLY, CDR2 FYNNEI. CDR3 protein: CASTQAGPDTQYF. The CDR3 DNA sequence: TGTGCCAGCACCCAGGCGGGACCAGATACGCAGTATTTT.

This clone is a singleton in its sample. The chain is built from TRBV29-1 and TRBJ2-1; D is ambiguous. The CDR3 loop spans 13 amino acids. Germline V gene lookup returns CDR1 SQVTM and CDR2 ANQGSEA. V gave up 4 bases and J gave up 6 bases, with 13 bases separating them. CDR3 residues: CSVGMVRGNEQFF. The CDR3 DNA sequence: TGCAGCGTTGGGATGGTGAGAGGCAATGAGCAGTTCTTC.

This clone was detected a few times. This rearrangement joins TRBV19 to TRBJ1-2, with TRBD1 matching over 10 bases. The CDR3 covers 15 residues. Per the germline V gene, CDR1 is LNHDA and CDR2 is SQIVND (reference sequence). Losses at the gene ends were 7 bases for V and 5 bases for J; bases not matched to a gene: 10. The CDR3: CASIPGGQGIYGYTF. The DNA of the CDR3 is TGTGCCAGTATCCCTGGGGGACAGGGGATATATGGCTACACCTTC. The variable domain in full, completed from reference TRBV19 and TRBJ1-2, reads DGGITQSPKYLFRKEGQNVTLSCEQNLNHDAMYWYRQDPGQGLRLIYYSQIVNDFQKGDIAEGYSVSREKKESFPLTVTSAQKNPTAFYLCASIPGGQGIYGYTFGSGTRLTVV.

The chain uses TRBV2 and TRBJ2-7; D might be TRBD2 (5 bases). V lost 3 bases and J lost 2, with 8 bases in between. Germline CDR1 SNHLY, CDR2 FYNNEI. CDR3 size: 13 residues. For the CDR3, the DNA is TGTGCCAGCAGTGACTCGGGAACCTACGAGCAGTACTTC. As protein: CASSDSGTYEQYF.

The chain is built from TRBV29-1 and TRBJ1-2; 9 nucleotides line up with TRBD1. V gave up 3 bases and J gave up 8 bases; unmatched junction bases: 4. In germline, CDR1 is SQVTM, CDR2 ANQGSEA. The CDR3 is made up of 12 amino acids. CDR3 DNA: TGCAGCGTTGACGGGACAGGGCGAGGCTACACCTTC. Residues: CSVDGTGRGYTF.

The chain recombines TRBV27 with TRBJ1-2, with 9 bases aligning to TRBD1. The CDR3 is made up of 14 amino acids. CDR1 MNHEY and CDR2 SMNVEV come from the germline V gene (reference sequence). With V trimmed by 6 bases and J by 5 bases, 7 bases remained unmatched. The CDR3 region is CASSDTGTGYGYTF. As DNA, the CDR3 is TGTGCCAGCAGCGACACCGGGACAGGGTATGGCTACACCTTC.

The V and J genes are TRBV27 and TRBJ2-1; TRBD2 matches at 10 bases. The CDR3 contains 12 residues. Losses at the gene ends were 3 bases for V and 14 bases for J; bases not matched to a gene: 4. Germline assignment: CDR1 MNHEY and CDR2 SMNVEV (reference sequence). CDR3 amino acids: CASSFLGTSEFF. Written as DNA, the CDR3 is TGTGCCAGCAGTTTCCTTGGGACTAGCGAGTTCTTC.

As DNA, the CDR3 is TGTGCCAGCTCCCCTTTCGGACAGAGGGCCCAAGAGCAGTACTTC. Its translation: CASSPFGQRAQEQYF. The chain combines TRBV18 with TRBJ2-7, with D possibly being TRBD1 (6 bases). Germline V gene data show CDR1 as KGHSH and CDR2 as LQKENI. Trimming took off 6 bases at V and 7 bases at J, with 22 bases between the two ends. This CDR3 region has 15 residues.

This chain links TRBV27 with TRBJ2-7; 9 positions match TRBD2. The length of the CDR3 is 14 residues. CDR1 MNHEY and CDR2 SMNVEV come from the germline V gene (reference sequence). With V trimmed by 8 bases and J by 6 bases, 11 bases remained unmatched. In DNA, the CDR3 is TGTGCCAGCGGGGCGGGAGGGGCCTGGGGCGAGCAGTACTTC. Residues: CASGAGGAWGEQYF.

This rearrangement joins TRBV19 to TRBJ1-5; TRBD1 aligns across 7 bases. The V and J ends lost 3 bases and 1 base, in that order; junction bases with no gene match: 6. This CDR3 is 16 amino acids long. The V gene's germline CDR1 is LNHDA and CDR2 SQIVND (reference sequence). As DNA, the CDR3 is TGTGCCAGTAGTATGATGGAGGGGGCAAGCAATCAGCCCCAGCATTTT. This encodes CASSMMEGASNQPQHF.

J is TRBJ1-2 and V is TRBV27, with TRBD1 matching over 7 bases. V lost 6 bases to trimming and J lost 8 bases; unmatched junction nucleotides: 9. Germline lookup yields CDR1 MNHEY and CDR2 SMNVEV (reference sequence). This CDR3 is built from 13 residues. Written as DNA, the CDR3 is TGTGCCAGCAGCTCCGGAACAGGGGTCGGCTACACCTTC. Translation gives CASSSGTGVGYTF.

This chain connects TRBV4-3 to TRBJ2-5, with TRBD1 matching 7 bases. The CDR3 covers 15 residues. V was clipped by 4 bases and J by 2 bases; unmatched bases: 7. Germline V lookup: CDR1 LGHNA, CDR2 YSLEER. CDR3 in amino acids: CASSRKLTGQETQYF. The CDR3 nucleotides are TGCGCCAGCAGCCGGAAGCTGACAGGGCAAGAGACCCAGTACTTC.

The CDR3 is CASSAEFGLGLTDTQYF. DNA of the CDR3: TGCGCCAGCAGTGCGGAATTCGGACTAGGACTTACAGATACGCAGTATTTT. The chain links TRBV10-2 to TRBJ2-3; 7 bases match TRBD2. J lost 3 bases, V lost 4 bases, and 13 bases had no gene match. CDR1 WSHSY and CDR2 SAAADI come from the germline V gene. CDR3 length equals 17 residues.